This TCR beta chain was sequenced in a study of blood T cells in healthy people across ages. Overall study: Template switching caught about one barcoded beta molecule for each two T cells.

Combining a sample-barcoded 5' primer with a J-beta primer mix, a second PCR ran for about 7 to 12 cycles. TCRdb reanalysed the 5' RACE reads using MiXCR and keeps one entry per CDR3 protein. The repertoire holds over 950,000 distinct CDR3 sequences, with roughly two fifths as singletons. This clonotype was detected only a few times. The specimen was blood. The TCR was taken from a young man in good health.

The CDR3 bases are TGTGCCAGCAGCGTAACGGGGGGCAGGACAGATACGCAGTATTTT. This gives the protein CASSVTGGRTDTQYF. The chain couples TRBV7-9 to TRBJ2-3; tentatively, D is TRBD2 (7 bases). Germline V lookup: CDR1 SEHNR, CDR2 FQNEAQ (reference sequence). V lost 5 bases and J lost 3, with 15 bases in between. This CDR3 region has 15 residues.